The 9 T cell receptor beta chains below all came from one sample that was sequenced in a study of blood T cell repertoires in COVID-19. Sequencing used immunoSEQ multiplex PCR; TCRdb keeps in-frame clones, though not all of them. Among 290,000 or so clones, about 89% were seen once, and the ten largest hold about 2.2%. Specimen: peripheral blood. The receptors originated from a woman under 40 with COVID-19, enrolled during active disease.

The rearrangement links TRBV7-9 to TRBJ1-2; D possibly corresponds to TRBD1 (5 bases). The CDR3 length is 13 residues. CDR1 and CDR2 (germline): SEHNR, FQNEAQ (reference sequence). The V and J ends lost 1 base and 4 bases respectively, with 7 bases between them. CDR3 nucleotides: TGTGCCAGCAGCTTAGGGGGCGGCTATGGCTACACCTTC. It specifies CASSLGGGYGYTF.

The chain employs TRBV5-4 and TRBJ1-5; tentatively, D is TRBD1 (5 bases). The CDR3 is made up of 13 amino acids. V gave up 4 bases and J gave up 4 bases, with 9 bases separating them. The germline CDR1 and CDR2 sequences are SGHNT and YYREEE (reference sequence). The CDR3: CASSAGLNQPQHF. The CDR3 DNA follows: TGTGCCAGCAGCGCGGGGCTTAATCAGCCCCAGCATTTT.

This rearrangement joins TRBV5-1 to TRBJ2-7; 9 bases line up with TRBD2. This CDR3 has 18 amino acids. V was clipped by 4 bases and J by 0 bases; unmatched bases: 14. Germline CDR1 SGHRS, CDR2 YFSETQ. The chain's CDR3 is CASSSSKTSGDPSYEQYF. The CDR3 DNA follows: TGCGCCAGCAGCAGCTCCAAGACTAGCGGAGATCCCTCCTACGAGCAGTACTTC.

V usage is TRBV5-4 and J usage is TRBJ2-7; 7 bases fit TRBD1. This CDR3 is built from 15 residues. The J segment lost 6 bases and the V segment lost 0 bases, leaving 9 bases of the junction unmatched. Germline CDR1 SGHNT, CDR2 YYREEE (reference sequence). CDR3 amino acids: CASSLAKGAFAEQYF. CDR3 in DNA: TGTGCCAGCAGCTTGGCCAAGGGGGCCTTTGCCGAGCAGTACTTC.

J is TRBJ1-1 and V is TRBV3-1 (or the pseudogene TRBV3-2); TRBD1 is a possible D gene (6 bases). This CDR3 spans 15 amino acids. Germline-derived CDR1 and CDR2 are LGHDT and YNNKEL (reference sequence). V was clipped by 4 bases and J by 5 bases, with 17 bases between them. CDR3 sequence: CASSLGRGGRTEAFF. The DNA for the CDR3 is TGTGCCAGCAGCCTGGGGCGTGGGGGCAGGACTGAAGCTTTCTTT.

In DNA form, the CDR3 reads TGCGCCAGCCGACCCATACAGGGGAACACTGAAGCTTTCTTT. Its translation is CASRPIQGNTEAFF. The genes are TRBV5-1 and TRBJ1-1; a weak D match, TRBD1 (6 bases). Per germline, CDR1 SGHRS and CDR2 YFSETQ. This CDR3 is 14 amino acids long. Trimming left V 7 bases short and J 1 base short, with 14 bases between.

The V and J genes are TRBV7-8 and TRBJ2-7; 10 nucleotides match TRBD1. The J segment lost 0 bases and the V segment lost 4 bases, leaving 0 bases of the junction unmatched. The CDR3 covers 14 residues. CDR1 and CDR2 (germline): SGHVS, FQNEAQ. CDR3 loop: CASSWTGGSYEQYF. The CDR3 DNA sequence: TGTGCCAGCAGCTGGACAGGGGGCTCCTACGAGCAGTACTTC.

The gene calls are TRBV27 and TRBJ2-7, with D uncertain. The V end lost 3 bases, the J end lost 1 base, and 7 bases lay between the germline ends. CDR3 length: 13 amino acids. Per germline, CDR1 MNHEY and CDR2 SMNVEV (reference sequence). The CDR3 DNA is TGTGCCAGCAGTTTCGGTCGTTCCTACGAGCAGTACTTC. It is translated as CASSFGRSYEQYF.

The chain recombines TRBV5-1 with TRBJ2-7; D is perhaps TRBD1 or TRBD2 (6 bases each). Per germline, CDR1 SGHRS and CDR2 YFSETQ. The CDR3 is 13 amino acids. V was clipped by 4 bases and J by 4 bases, with 12 bases between them. Written as DNA, the CDR3 is TGCGCCAGCAGCCTGGGGGGCTTGTACGAGCAGTACTTC. Its protein is CASSLGGLYEQYF.